This passage covers 5 T cell receptor beta chains from one sample sequenced in a study of radiotherapy plus CTLA-4 blockade in lung cancer. Repertoires were generated with immunoSEQ multiplex PCR, while TCRdb's copy carries only in-frame clones and drops some. Seen here are 85,000 to 100,000 clones, roughly 78% observed once, and the top ten hold around an eighth. Sequenced here: peripheral blood, sampled from a patient treated with radiotherapy plus ipilimumab. Source of these receptors: a human donor with non-small cell lung cancer that progressed on radiotherapy plus ipilimumab.

J is TRBJ1-5 and V is TRBV6-1, with TRBD1 as a possible D gene (6 bases). With 4 bases removed from V and 1 base from J, the gap between germline ends came to 11 bases. The CDR3 extends over 15 amino acids. From germline, CDR1 is MNHNS and CDR2 SASEGT. In nucleotides, the CDR3 is TGTGCCAGCAGTGCCGGGACAATCAGCAATCAGCCCCAGCATTTT. Amino acid sequence: CASSAGTISNQPQHF.

This chain uses TRBV5-1 with TRBJ1-2; 8 nucleotides agree with TRBD1. The CDR3 is made up of 14 amino acids. Germline CDR1 SGHRS, CDR2 YFSETQ. J gave up 8 bases and V 3 bases, and 9 bases lay outside the gene matches. The chain's CDR3 is CASSSTGGSPGYTF. In DNA form, the CDR3 reads TGCGCCAGCAGCTCCACAGGGGGATCTCCAGGCTACACCTTC.

This rearrangement joins TRBV18 to TRBJ2-1; the match to TRBD2 covers 11 bases. Germline CDR1 is KGHSH and CDR2 is LQKENI. Trimming cost V 3 bases and J 5 bases; bases outside gene matches: 0. CDR3 length: 14 residues. CDR3 loop: CASSPGLADNEQFF. The CDR3 DNA is TGTGCCAGCTCACCGGGACTAGCGGACAATGAGCAGTTCTTC.

This clone appeared a few times. This rearrangement joins TRBV11-2 to TRBJ1-1; D ambiguous. CDR3 size: 13 residues. V dropped 1 base and J dropped 1 base, with 4 bases sitting between them. Germline V gene lookup returns CDR1 SGHAT and CDR2 FQNNGV. In nucleotides, the CDR3 is TGTGCCAGCAGCTTAGGGCCGAACACTGAAGCTTTCTTT. Residues: CASSLGPNTEAFF.

This clone was seen only a few times. This sequence joins TRBV19 and TRBJ1-1; 7 bases are a match to TRBD1. Germline CDR1 and CDR2: LNHDA and SQIVND (reference sequence). With 5 bases clipped from V and 6 bases from J, the junction kept 6 bases outside the gene matches. The CDR3 has 13 residues. The CDR3 sequence: CASSEQGLAEAFF. CDR3 in DNA: TGTGCCAGTAGTGAACAGGGGTTGGCTGAAGCTTTCTTT.